This T cell receptor beta chain was sequenced in a study of cytomegalovirus exposure and HLA in healthy donors. Overall study: Later analysis reported that the 120 or so validation repertoires shared the platform of the approximately 670 first-cohort repertoires.

The repertoire was sequenced with immunoSEQ multiplex PCR; TCRdb's copy has only in-frame clones and lacks some. The data show about 260,000 clones, 90% seen once. The donors were members of the validation cohort, which comprised more than 90 subjects and was separate from the first cohort of several hundred subjects. V was clipped by 0 bases and J by 6 bases, with 10 bases between them. The CDR3 consists of 14 residues. Looked up from germline, CDR1 is SGHNT and CDR2 is YENEEA. V usage is TRBV11-3 and J usage is TRBJ2-3; D is ambiguous. Sequenced sample: PBMCs. The sequence was obtained from a woman aged 25 to 45 in good health and CMV-seronegative. The CDR3 nucleotides are TGTGCCAGCAGCTTAGATCGGGCTACGGATACGCAGTATTTT. Translating it yields CASSLDRATDTQYF. Complete variable domain (other parts from reference TRBV11-3 and TRBJ2-3): EAGVVQSPRYKIIEKKQPVAFWCNPISGHNTLYWYLQNLGQGPELLIRYENEEAVDDSQLPKDRFSAERLKGVDSTLKIQPAELGDSAVYLCASSLDRATDTQYFGPGTRLTVL.